The 18 T cell receptor beta chains below come from one sample, sequenced in a study of T-cell reconstitution after alpha-beta-depleted transplantation in children. Using unique molecular identifiers, the investigators prepared the TCRbeta library. A single record per CDR3 protein comes from TCRdb applying MiXCR to the PCR reads. The data show about 580,000 distinct CDR3 sequences, 25% to 30% seen once. Sequences were derived from PBMCs, sampled before TCRalphabeta/CD19-depleted stem cell transplant. The receptor source for this set is a boy in the first two years of life with Wiskott-Aldrich syndrome, due to receive a stem cell transplant.

This rearrangement joins TRBV28 to TRBJ2-1; either TRBD1 or TRBD2 may supply D (5 bases each). Looked up from germline, CDR1 is MDHEN and CDR2 is SYDVKM. This CDR3 contains 15 residues. The V gene lost 7 bases and the J gene lost 2 bases, with 15 bases spanning the gap. The CDR3 region is CASKWGLGAYNEQFF. CDR3 sequence (DNA): TGTGCCAGCAAGTGGGGGTTGGGGGCCTACAATGAGCAGTTCTTC.

The chain is built from TRBV7-2 and TRBJ2-3; D possibly corresponds to TRBD1 (6 bases). The V and J ends lost 2 bases and 3 bases respectively, with 12 bases between them. In germline, CDR1 is SGHTA, CDR2 FQGNSA. The CDR3 is made up of 15 amino acids. Written as DNA, the CDR3 is TGTGCCAGCAGCTTAAGTGGGGGCTGGACAGATACGCAGTATTTT. Protein: CASSLSGGWTDTQYF.

This chain links TRBV5-1 with TRBJ1-1; D remains ambiguous. V dropped 0 bases and J dropped 4 bases, with 13 bases sitting between them. The germline V gene has CDR1 SGHRS and CDR2 YFSETQ. The CDR3 length is 15 residues. Written as DNA, the CDR3 is TGCGCCAGCAGCTTGGGCCATCGGAGGAGCACTGAAGCTTTCTTT. Protein product: CASSLGHRRSTEAFF.

This clonotype was counted many times. The genes are TRBV27 and TRBJ2-3; D might be TRBD1 or TRBD2, each matching 6 bases. The germline V gene has CDR1 MNHEY and CDR2 SMNVEV (reference sequence). This CDR3 is 14 amino acids long. Trimming took 4 bases from V and 4 from J, leaving 12 bases between them. The CDR3 here is CASSWGAGPDTQYF. The CDR3 DNA reads TGTGCCAGCAGTTGGGGGGCTGGCCCAGATACGCAGTATTTT.

The CDR3 coding sequence is TGTGCCAGCAGCTCTGGACAGAAGAACACTGAAGCTTTCTTT. Protein: CASSSGQKNTEAFF. The V call is TRBV12-3 or TRBV12-4, the J call TRBJ1-1, with D perhaps TRBD1 (6 bases). Trimming stripped 6 bases from V and 1 base from J, with 12 bases between. There are 14 residues in the CDR3.

This chain joins TRBV20-1 and TRBJ2-6, with a weak D call TRBD2 (6 bases). The CDR3 length is 18 residues. With 3 bases removed from V and 2 bases from J, the gap between germline ends came to 20 bases. CDR1 DFQATT and CDR2 SNEGSKA come from the germline V gene (reference sequence). The DNA for the CDR3 is TGCAGTGCTAGCCCCGCTAGCGTCATGGTGGCTGGGGCCAACGTCCTGACTTTC. Translated: CSASPASVMVAGANVLTF.

This clonotype was observed a few times. The chain combines TRBV20-1 with TRBJ1-5, with D tentatively TRBD1 (6 bases). V lost 1 base to trimming and J lost 5 bases, with 9 bases between them. Germline CDR1 reads DFQATT; CDR2 reads SNEGSKA (reference sequence). The CDR3 sequence is 13 residues long. This CDR3 is CSARGQGYQPQHF. CDR3 DNA sequence: TGCAGTGCTAGAGGTCAGGGGTATCAGCCCCAGCATTTT.

The chain couples TRBV5-1 to TRBJ2-6; D is perhaps TRBD2 (6 bases). This CDR3 is built from 19 residues. Trimming stripped 0 bases from V and 0 bases from J, with 16 bases between. Germline CDR1 reads SGHRS; CDR2 reads YFSETQ. CDR3 DNA: TGCGCCAGCAGCTTGGGGTCGTCGGGGGTTCCCTCTGGGGCCAACGTCCTGACTTTC. Its translation: CASSLGSSGVPSGANVLTF.

This clonotype was seen a handful of times. This chain connects TRBV30 to TRBJ1-2; the D is unclear. The CDR3 sequence is 13 residues long. Trimming removed 2 bases at V and 0 bases at J, with 7 bases between. In germline, CDR1 is GTSNPN, CDR2 SVGIG (reference sequence). The CDR3 sequence is CAWSKGTNYGYTF. The CDR3 bases are TGTGCCTGGAGTAAAGGGACTAACTATGGCTACACCTTC. The full variable domain, completed using reference TRBV30 and TRBJ1-2, is SQTIHQWPATLVQPVGSPLSLECTVEGTSNPNLYWYRQAAGRGLQLLFYSVGIGQISSEVPQNLSASRPQDRQFILSSKKLLLSDSGFYLCAWSKGTNYGYTFGSGTRLTVV.

Only a few counts were recorded for this clonotype. V and J are TRBV20-1 and TRBJ2-7; maybe TRBD1 (7 bases). V lost 2 bases to trimming and J lost 1 base, with 12 bases between them. CDR1 is DFQATT and CDR2 is SNEGSKA in the germline V gene (reference sequence). The CDR3 loop spans 14 amino acids. CDR3: CSARCRGASYEQYF. CDR3 sequence (DNA): TGCAGTGCTAGATGCAGGGGGGCGTCCTACGAGCAGTACTTC.

CDR3 sequence (DNA): TGCGCCAGCAGCTCGGGAGCAATTCACGATACGCAGTATTTT. This codes for CASSSGAIHDTQYF. This chain uses TRBV5-1 with TRBJ2-3; perhaps TRBD2 as D (6 bases). Germline assignment: CDR1 SGHRS and CDR2 YFSETQ. V lost 3 bases and J lost 6, with 14 bases in between. This CDR3 has 14 amino acids.

This clonotype was counted a few times. This chain joins TRBV7-9 and TRBJ2-7; 9 bases fit TRBD2. CDR1 is SEHNR, CDR2 FQNEAQ, per germline (reference sequence). The CDR3 covers 17 residues. J gave up 0 bases and V 6 bases, and 12 bases lay outside the gene matches. The CDR3 loop reads CASRNSGRGTRSYEQYF. The CDR3, as DNA: TGTGCCAGCAGGAATAGCGGGAGAGGAACACGCTCCTACGAGCAGTACTTC.

This chain links TRBV28 with TRBJ1-2; D is unclear. Germline V gene data show CDR1 as MDHEN and CDR2 as SYDVKM. Deletions cut 7 bases from V and 0 bases from J, with 12 bases between. The CDR3 is 14 residues long. CDR3 bases: TGTGCCAGCAAAGATCGATGGACTAACTATGGCTACACCTTC. Residues: CASKDRWTNYGYTF.

The chain is built from TRBV7-2 and TRBJ2-7; 12 bases are shared with TRBD2. There are 15 residues in the CDR3. Per the germline V gene, CDR1 is SGHTA and CDR2 is FQGNSA. With V trimmed by 5 bases and J by 3 bases, 5 bases remained unmatched. CDR3 coding DNA: TGTGCCAGCAGCCCCCGACTAGCGGGGGACTACGAGCAGTACTTC. Residues: CASSPRLAGDYEQYF.

The chain has TRBV5-1 and TRBJ2-1; D is perhaps TRBD1 or TRBD2 (7 bases each). Germline V gene lookup returns CDR1 SGHRS and CDR2 YFSETQ. Trimming removed 2 bases at V and 7 bases at J, with 13 bases between. The CDR3 has 14 residues. The CDR3 region is CASSLQGRGNEQFF. The DNA for the CDR3 is TGCGCCAGCAGCTTACAGGGGAGGGGGAATGAGCAGTTCTTC.

This clonotype occurred a few times. This chain links TRBV27 with TRBJ2-1; D remains unclear. Between the trimmed V and J ends, which lost 3 bases and 5 bases, there was a span of 8 bases. In germline, CDR1 is MNHEY, CDR2 SMNVEV (reference sequence). The CDR3 spans 13 residues. CDR3 bases: TGTGCCAGCAGTTTTAAGACCGACAATGAGCAGTTCTTC. Residues: CASSFKTDNEQFF.

There are a few counts of this clonotype. This chain connects TRBV12-3 or TRBV12-4 to TRBJ2-5; D ambiguous. The CDR3 consists of 12 residues. Trimming removed 4 bases at V and 5 bases at J, with 8 bases between. CDR3 protein: CASSWGRETQYF. CDR3 DNA: TGTGCCAGCAGTTGGGGTAGGGAGACCCAGTACTTC.

The gene calls are TRBV10-3 and TRBJ2-7, with 11 bases fitting TRBD1. V lost 2 bases and J lost 5; bases outside the gene matches: 8. Germline CDR1 reads ENHRY; CDR2 reads SYGVKD. This CDR3 comprises 16 residues. The CDR3 sequence: CAISEPGTGGWDEQYF. In DNA form, the CDR3 reads TGTGCCATCAGTGAGCCCGGGACAGGGGGATGGGACGAGCAGTACTTC.